The following is a T cell receptor beta chain sequence with its context. TCRdb keeps only in-frame clones here, not all; method: immunoSEQ multiplex PCR. Of more than 250,000 clones listed, approximately 87% were seen once; the top ten hold about 5.4%. The sample belongs to a study of blood T cell repertoires in COVID-19. Recovered participants had two consecutive negative NP/OP PCR tests, healthcare professional clearance, or symptom resolution. Sequenced: PBMCs or T cells enriched from blood (not recorded which). This TCR was sampled from a woman in her thirties who had recovered from COVID-19.

CDR3 residues: CASSFRGVDTEAFF. The DNA for the CDR3 is TGTGCCAGCAGCTTCCGGGGTGTGGACACTGAAGCTTTCTTT. J is TRBJ1-1 and V is TRBV13; D is unresolved. This CDR3 has 14 amino acids. Germline CDR1 is PRHDT and CDR2 is FYEKMQ (reference sequence). Trimming cost V 3 bases and J 3 bases, with 11 bases left between them.